This T cell receptor (beta chain) was obtained from a study of human T cells and chemical hapten exposure listed by TCRdb under 2021. At the level of the whole study: For sensitization, 2% DPC in acetone was applied to a 2 cm by 2 cm area of upper inner arm skin. Weekly therapeutic DPC doses were additionally applied to the scalp of patients throughout the approximately 25-week study period. Patch testing was done on the upper back using Finn chambers containing 0.01% DPC, and results were scored after 6 days according to International Contact Dermatitis Research Group standards. The mostly female patient cohort included alopecia areata with under or over 50% scalp involvement, alopecia totalis and alopecia universalis. Libraries were combined into a pool for sequencing, and differences in TCR yield between samples came mainly from small differences in library volumes within the pool. In alopecia patients, the study followed how the peripheral blood TCR repertoire changed in vivo over primary and secondary sensitization to diphenylcyclopropenone (DPC), a hapten. Blood was sampled from patients pre-sensitization (week 0) and at 2, 6 and about 24 weeks after DPC sensitization. Some 29 alopecia patients provided blood for TCR sequencing at one to four time points (pre-sensitization, 2, 6 and 24 weeks). Both TCR alpha and TCR beta chains were sequenced from each blood RNA sample. The investigation overall reported the following: A positive correlation was found between the number of PT1 expanded TCRs and patch test score, with significance reached at thresholds 8, 16 and 32 but not 4. Repeated subsampling changed both the strength of the expansion versus patch-test correlation and the threshold at which that correlation became significant. DPC sensitization did not change the number of TCRs with a frequency above 1 in 1000, and there was no evidence of changes in global repertoire structure. Alopecia, a presumed autoimmune disease, was present in all patients, so the immune response of the patients might differ from that of healthy individuals. Compared with pre-sensitization or healthy control sets, expanded TCRs formed significantly more large CDR3 similarity clusters, which is consistent with antigen-driven responses.

Libraries were prepared through RACE. This sample was sequenced with a NextSeq 500. During library preparation, unique molecular identifiers were attached to individual cDNA molecules so that TCRs could be counted quantitatively and reproducibly. Regarding the original processing steps: Samples had a median of roughly 87,000 TCRs, with a range from roughly 23,224 to 700,000. V, J and CDR3 annotation of the TCR reads was performed with the Decombinator software suite. Every sample was subsampled to the same number of TCRs (28,000) for the PS versus PT1 abundance plots. TCRs were defined as expanded if absent before sensitization and observed at least eight times at the 2-week time point. TCRdb applied fastp at Q25 and MiXCR to the public reads, then kept only in-frame beta chains. Each CDR3 protein gets just one entry, which takes the most common genes and DNA from the rows behind it. It is TCRdb's table, rather than the study itself, that gives the V and J calls and clone size. The sample has some 41,000 distinct CDR3 sequences on record, 3% to 4.5% of them singletons. Around 28% of the sample is in the top ten clones.

This clonotype has ten or more counts. Its antigen remains undetermined. No base-level quality is on record; no much larger clone is a single base apart. The sample's time point label is to be understood as: patch test 1, 2 weeks after DPC sensitization. Explained via the paper, the treatment or condition label denotes: therapeutic diphenylcyclopropenone sensitization with weekly scalp DPC. Total RNA was isolated from unfractionated whole blood collected in Tempus Blood RNA tubes. At every patch-test visit, the blood draw took place before the patch test was put on. Patients were eligible if aged 18 to 70, diagnosed with alopecia and judged suitable for DPC therapy, and pregnant patients were excluded. Between the V and J ends, shortened by 4 bases and 8 bases respectively, the junction contains 24 bases. The CDR3, from cysteine to phenylalanine, totals 17 residues. Only the CDR3 DNA stays, 51 bases, in frame from base 1. The germline V gene sets CDR1 to SGHRS and CDR2 to YFSETQ.

Rearrangement joined TRBV5-1 to TRBJ1-4, with the D gene call left open. Sequenced here: whole blood, sampled in connection with sensitization to the hapten diphenylcyclopropenone (DPC). This sequence was found in a man aged 45 to 65 with alopecia areata. Some clones in this sample may be carry-over from other donors' samples. The CDR3 is CASSPLSISGPFEKLFF. The sequenced DNA is TGCGCCAGCAGCCCCCTTAGCATCTCCGGGCCCTTCGAAAAACTGTTTTTT.